This T cell receptor (beta chain) comes out of a study of cytomegalovirus exposure and HLA in healthy donors. In the study overall: Prior work identified roughly 120 million unique TCR beta sequences in 150 million to 200 million T cells.

A multiplex PCR was run with 60 Vbeta primers and 13 Jbeta primers. The repertoire was sequenced with immunoSEQ multiplex PCR; TCRdb's copy has only in-frame clones and lacks some. The sample is made up of 25,000 to 30,000 clones, and the top ten hold less than 0.75% of it. In nominal health when sampled, donors likely had unrecorded immune exposures nonetheless. This CDR3 contains 16 residues. In germline, CDR1 is SEHNR, CDR2 FQNEAQ (reference sequence). V lost 1 base to trimming and J lost 2 bases, with 14 bases between them. This sequence was found in a man under 40 in good health and CMV-seronegative. The chain carries TRBV7-9 and TRBJ2-5; D not resolved. Sequencing was performed on PBMCs. The CDR3 DNA reads TGTGCCAGCAGCTTAGTGGGTATGCGGTTACAAGAGACCCAGTACTTC. It codes for CASSLVGMRLQETQYF.